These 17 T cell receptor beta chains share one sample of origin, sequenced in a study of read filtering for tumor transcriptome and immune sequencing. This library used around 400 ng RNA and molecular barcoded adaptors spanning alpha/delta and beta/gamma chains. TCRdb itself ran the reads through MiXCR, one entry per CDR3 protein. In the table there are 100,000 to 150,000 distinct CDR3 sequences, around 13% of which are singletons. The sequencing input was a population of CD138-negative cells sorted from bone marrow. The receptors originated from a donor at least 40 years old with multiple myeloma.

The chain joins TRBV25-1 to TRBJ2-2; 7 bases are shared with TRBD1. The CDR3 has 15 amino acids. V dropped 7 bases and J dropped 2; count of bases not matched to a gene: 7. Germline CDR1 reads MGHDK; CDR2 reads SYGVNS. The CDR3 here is CASTKDRINTGELFF. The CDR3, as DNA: TGTGCCAGCACCAAGGACAGGATTAACACCGGGGAGCTGTTTTTT.

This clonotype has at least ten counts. The CDR3 loop reads CASSREPGLAGGPGTGELFF. The CDR3 bases are TGTGCCAGCAGCCGAGAGCCTGGACTAGCGGGAGGGCCAGGCACCGGGGAGCTGTTTTTT. J is TRBJ2-2 and V is TRBV5-6; 15 bases are shared with TRBD2. Per germline, CDR1 SGHDT and CDR2 YYEEEE. V trimming: 4 bases; J trimming: 4 bases; junction bases outside the gene matches: 14. The CDR3 runs to 20 residues.

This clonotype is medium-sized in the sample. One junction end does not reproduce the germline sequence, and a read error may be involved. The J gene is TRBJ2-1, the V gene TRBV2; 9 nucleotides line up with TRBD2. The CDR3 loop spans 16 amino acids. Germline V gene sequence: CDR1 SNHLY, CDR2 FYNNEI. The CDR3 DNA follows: TGTGCCAGCAGTGAAAGGCTAGCGGGGTCCTCCAATGAGCAGTTCTTC. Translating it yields CASSERLAGSSNEQFF.

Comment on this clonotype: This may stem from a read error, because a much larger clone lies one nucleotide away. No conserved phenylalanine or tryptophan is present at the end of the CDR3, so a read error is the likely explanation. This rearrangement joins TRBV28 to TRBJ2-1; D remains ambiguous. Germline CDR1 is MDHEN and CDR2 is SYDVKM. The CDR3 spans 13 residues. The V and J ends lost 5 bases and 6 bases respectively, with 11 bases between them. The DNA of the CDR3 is TGTGCCAGCAGTCCCCACGATGGCAATGAGCAGTTCTCC. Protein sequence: CASSPHDGNEQFS.

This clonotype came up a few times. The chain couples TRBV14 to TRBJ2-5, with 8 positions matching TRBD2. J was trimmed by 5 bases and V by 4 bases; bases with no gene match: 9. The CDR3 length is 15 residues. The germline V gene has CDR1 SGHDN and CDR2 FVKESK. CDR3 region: CASSRSAGGLETQYF. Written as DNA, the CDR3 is TGTGCCAGCAGCCGGTCGGCGGGAGGTCTTGAGACCCAGTACTTC. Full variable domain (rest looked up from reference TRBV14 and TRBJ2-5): EAGVTQFPSHSVIEKGQTVTLRCDPISGHDNLYWYRRVMGKEIKFLLHFVKESKQDESGMPNNRFLAERTGGTYSTLKVQPAELEDSGVYFCASSRSAGGLETQYFGPGTRLLVL.

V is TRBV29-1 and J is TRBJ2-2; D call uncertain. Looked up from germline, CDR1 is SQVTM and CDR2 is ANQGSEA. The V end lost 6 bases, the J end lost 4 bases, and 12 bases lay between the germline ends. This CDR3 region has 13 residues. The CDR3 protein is CSVGSLITGELFF. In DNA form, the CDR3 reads TGCAGCGTCGGGTCCCTAATCACCGGGGAGCTGTTTTTT.

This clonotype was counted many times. The CDR3 here is CSARAGGLAYNEQFF. The CDR3 nucleotides are TGCAGTGCTAGAGCGGGAGGGCTCGCCTACAATGAGCAGTTCTTC. V is TRBV20-1 and J is TRBJ2-1; TRBD2 aligns across 8 bases. Looked up from germline, CDR1 is DFQATT and CDR2 is SNEGSKA (reference sequence). The CDR3 loop spans 15 amino acids. With V trimmed by 1 base and J by 2 bases, 4 bases remained unmatched.

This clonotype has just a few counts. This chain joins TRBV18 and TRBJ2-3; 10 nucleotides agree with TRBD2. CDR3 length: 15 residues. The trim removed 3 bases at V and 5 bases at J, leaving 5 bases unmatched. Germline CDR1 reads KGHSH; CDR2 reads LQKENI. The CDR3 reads CASSPSGGARDTQYF. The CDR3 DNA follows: TGTGCCAGCTCACCGAGCGGGGGGGCACGAGATACGCAGTATTTT.

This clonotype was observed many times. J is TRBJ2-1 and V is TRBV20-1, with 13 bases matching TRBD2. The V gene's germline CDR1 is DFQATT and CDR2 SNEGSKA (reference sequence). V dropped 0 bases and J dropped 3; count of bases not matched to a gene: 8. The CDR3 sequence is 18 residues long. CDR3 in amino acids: CSARDGLAGANNYNEQFF. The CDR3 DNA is TGCAGTGCTAGAGACGGACTAGCGGGAGCTAACAACTACAATGAGCAGTTCTTC.

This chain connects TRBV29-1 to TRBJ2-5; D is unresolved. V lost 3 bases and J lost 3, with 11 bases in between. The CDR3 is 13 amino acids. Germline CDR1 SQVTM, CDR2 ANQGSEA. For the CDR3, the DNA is TGCAGCGTTGATTCCAACGGAAAAGAGACCCAGTACTTC. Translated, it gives CSVDSNGKETQYF.

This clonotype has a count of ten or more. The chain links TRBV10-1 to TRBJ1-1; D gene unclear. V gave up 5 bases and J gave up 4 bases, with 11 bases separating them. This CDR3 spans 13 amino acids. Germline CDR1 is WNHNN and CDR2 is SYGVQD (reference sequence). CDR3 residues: CASSLRIGTEAFF. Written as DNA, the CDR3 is TGCGCCAGCAGTTTAAGGATAGGCACTGAAGCTTTCTTT.

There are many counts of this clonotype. The CDR3 here is CASSQNSGDEQYF. The CDR3 DNA reads TGTGCCAGCAGCCAAAACAGCGGGGATGAGCAGTACTTC. V gene TRBV3-1 combines with J gene TRBJ2-7, with 7 bases fitting TRBD2. Looked up from germline, CDR1 is LGHDT and CDR2 is YNNKEL (reference sequence). The J segment lost 7 bases and the V segment lost 2 bases, leaving 5 bases of the junction unmatched. CDR3 size: 13 residues.

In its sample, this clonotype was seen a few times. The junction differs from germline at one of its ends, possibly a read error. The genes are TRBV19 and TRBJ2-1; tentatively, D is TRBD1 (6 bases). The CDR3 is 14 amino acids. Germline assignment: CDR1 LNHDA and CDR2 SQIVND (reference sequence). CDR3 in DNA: TGTGCCAGTAGTATTGCGGCAACAGGGTCTGGGCAGCTCTTC. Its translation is CASSIAATGSGQLF.

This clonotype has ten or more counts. This CDR3 reads CASSPDVSSGSNEQFF. The CDR3 DNA reads as TGTGCCAGCAGCCCGGATGTGTCTAGCGGGAGCAATGAGCAGTTCTTC. This chain uses TRBV7-3 with TRBJ2-1, with TRBD2 identical over 10 bases. Trimming took 5 bases from V and 6 from J; bases not matched to a gene: 10. CDR1 is SGHTA and CDR2 is FQGTGA in the germline V gene. The CDR3 totals 16 residues.

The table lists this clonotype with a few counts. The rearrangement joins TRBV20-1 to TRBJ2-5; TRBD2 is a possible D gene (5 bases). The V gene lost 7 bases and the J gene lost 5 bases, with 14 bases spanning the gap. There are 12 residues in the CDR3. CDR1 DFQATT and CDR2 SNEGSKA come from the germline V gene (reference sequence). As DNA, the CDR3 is TGCAGTGTATACGAGGGCTGGGAGACCCAGTACTTC. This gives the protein CSVYEGWETQYF.

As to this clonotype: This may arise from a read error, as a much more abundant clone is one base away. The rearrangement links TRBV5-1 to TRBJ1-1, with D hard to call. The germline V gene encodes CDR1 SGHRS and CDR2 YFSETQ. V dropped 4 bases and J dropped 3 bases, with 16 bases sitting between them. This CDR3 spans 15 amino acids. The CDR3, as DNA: TGCGCCAGCAGCGCCTCTGGAGGGTTTGACACTGAAGCTTTCTTT. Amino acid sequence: CASSASGGFDTEAFF.

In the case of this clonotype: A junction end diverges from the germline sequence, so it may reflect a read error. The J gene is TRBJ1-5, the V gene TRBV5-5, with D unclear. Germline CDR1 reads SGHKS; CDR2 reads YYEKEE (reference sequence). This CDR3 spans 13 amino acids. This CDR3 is CASSLDANLPQHF. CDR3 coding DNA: TGTGCCAGCAGCTTAGACGCCAATCTGCCCCAGCATTTT.